A selection of T cell receptor beta chains follows, all from one sample in a study of metastatic and nonmetastatic thyroid tumors. TCRdb re-clonotyped the PCR reads through MiXCR. The sample gives 13,000 or so clones, 20% to 30% of which show up once; roughly 20% is in the top ten. Sequences were obtained from tumor tissue. These receptors were obtained from a female donor with papillary thyroid cancer or a benign thyroid nodule (not recorded which). Some clones in this sample may be carry-over from other donors' samples. The CDR3 runs from the conserved cysteine through the conserved F or W. The D gene is left open where the match is weak. Only some rows state a clone size, as once, few, many or a class for expanded clones.

>TRBV19|large|-|TRBJ2-7
CASSLNYEQYF
TGTGCCAGTAGTCTTAACTACGAGCAGTACTTC
>TRBV6-1|medium-sized|-|TRBJ2-6
CASSSGANVLTF
TGTGCCAGCAGTTCCGGGGCCAACGTCCTGACTTTC
>TRBV7-8|medium-sized|-|TRBJ2-7
CASSLGDFREQYF
TGTGCCAGCAGCTTAGGGGACTTTAGAGAGCAGTACTTC
>TRBV11-2|-|TRBD1|TRBJ1-2
CASSRRPGQRNYGYTF
TGTGCCAGCAGCCGACGCCCGGGACAGCGAAACTATGGTTACACCTTC
>TRBV11-1|many|-|TRBJ1-2
CASSSTIDRPNYGYTF
TGTGCCAGCAGCTCAACCATCGACAGGCCCAACTATGGCTACACCTTC
>TRBV28|-|TRBD1|TRBJ2-7
CASQTGAWEQYF
TGTGCCAGCCAGACAGGGGCCTGGGAGCAGTACTTC
>TRBV12-3/TRBV12-4|few|-|TRBJ2-1
CANSLLAGVNEQFF
TGTGCCAACAGTTTACTAGCTGGAGTCAATGAGCAGTTCTTC
>TRBV20-1|-|TRBD1|TRBJ2-2
CSARGLDRGLTGELFF
TGCAGTGCTAGGGGGTTAGACAGGGGGCTCACCGGGGAGCTGTTTTTT
>TRBV20-1|-|TRBD2|TRBJ2-1
CSASSPGLAGGPRLGEQFF
TGCAGTGCTAGTTCTCCGGGACTAGCGGGAGGGCCTAGGTTGGGTGAGCAGTTCTTC
>TRBV12-3/TRBV12-4|-|TRBD1|TRBJ1-1
CASRRDSTAAFF
TGTGCCAGCAGAAGGGACAGCACTGCGGCTTTCTTT
>TRBV27|few|-|TRBJ1-5
CASSSGSNQPQHF
TGTGCCAGCAGTTCAGGAAGCAATCAGCCCCAGCATTTT
>TRBV6-6|-|TRBD2|TRBJ2-6
CASSLTWEGSGANALTF
TGTGCCAGCAGCCTGACATGGGAGGGCTCTGGGGCCAACGCCCTGACTTTC
>TRBV12-3/TRBV12-4|medium-sized|TRBD1|TRBJ1-2
CASSDGTAFNYGYTF
TGTGCCAGCAGTGACGGGACAGCTTTTAATTATGGCTACACCTTC
>TRBV5-1|-|-|TRBJ1-3
CASSPECPFYTIYF
TGCGCCAGCAGCCCGGAGTGTCCCTTCTACACCATATATTTT
>TRBV27|-|-|TRBJ1-3
CASSLSPSSGNTIYF
TGTGCCAGCAGTTTATCACCAAGCTCTGGAAACACCATATATTTT
>TRBV5-1|-|-|TRBJ2-7
CASSLGEANSYEQYF
TGCGCCAGCAGCTTGGGCGAAGCGAACTCCTACGAGCAGTACTTC
>TRBV10-3|-|TRBD1|TRBJ1-6
CATGQAIRNSPLHF
TGTGCCACTGGACAGGCGATACGGAATTCACCCCTCCACTTT
>TRBV7-7|-|-|TRBJ2-2
CASSLTVSGELFF
TGTGCTAGCAGCTTAACAGTTTCAGGGGAGCTGTTTTTT
>TRBV28|few|-|TRBJ1-1
CASSLNPQAPNTEAFF
TGTGCCAGCAGTTTGAATCCGCAGGCGCCGAACACTGAAGCTTTCTTT
>TRBV19|many|-|TRBJ1-5
CASSISQNSGPQHF
TGTGCCAGTAGTATCTCCCAGAATTCCGGGCCCCAGCATTTT
>TRBV5-1|many|TRBD1|TRBJ1-3
CASSSDRGSGNTIYF
TGCGCCAGCAGCTCCGACAGGGGCTCTGGAAACACCATATATTTT
>TRBV6-1|medium-sized|-|TRBJ2-2
CASTDGRYTGELFF
TGTGCCAGCACGGACGGGCGATACACCGGGGAGCTGTTTTTT
>TRBV28|medium-sized|-|TRBJ2-3
CASSLGQTTDTQYF
TGTGCCAGCAGTTTAGGGCAGACCACAGATACGCAGTATTTT
>TRBV27|few|-|TRBJ2-1
CASSFRGEQFF
TGTGCCAGCAGTTTCCGGGGGGAGCAGTTCTTC
>TRBV6-1|medium-sized|-|TRBJ1-1
CASSEASSFTEAFF
TGTGCCAGCAGTGAAGCTTCTTCCTTCACTGAAGCTTTCTTT
>TRBV6-2/TRBV6-3|many|-|TRBJ2-6
CASSLTGEGSGANVLTF
TGTGCCAGCAGCCTGACAGGGGAGGGCTCTGGGGCCAACGTCCTGACTTTC
>TRBV30|-|TRBD1|TRBJ2-7
CAWSVGQGSKPGQIFYEQYF
TGTGCCTGGAGTGTTGGGCAGGGAAGCAAGCCGGGACAGATCTTCTACGAGCAGTACTTC
>TRBV10-2|many|-|TRBJ2-3
CASRLGGGLVAQYF
TGCGCCAGCAGATTAGGGGGGGGATTGGTCGCGCAGTATTTT
>TRBV6-2/TRBV6-3|few|TRBD1|TRBJ2-1
CASSYARGSYNEQFF
TGTGCCAGCAGTTACGCCAGGGGGTCCTACAATGAGCAGTTCTTC
>TRBV5-6|-|-|TRBJ2-1
CASSLDRSSSYNEQFF
TGTGCCAGCAGCTTGGATCGCTCATCCTCCTACAATGAGCAGTTCTTC
>TRBV28|-|-|TRBJ2-6
CASSSDGGYYSVANVLTF
TGTGCCAGCAGTTCAGACGGGGGCTACTACTCTGTGGCCAACGTCCTGACTTTC
>TRBV4-1|-|TRBD1|TRBJ1-2
CASSPTGQGMGGYTF
TGCGCCAGCAGCCCCACGGGACAGGGGATGGGTGGCTACACCTTC
>TRBV28|many|-|TRBJ2-4
CASSFPDGLKNIQYF
TGTGCCAGCAGTTTCCCCGACGGCCTCAAAAACATTCAGTACTTC
>TRBV6-2/TRBV6-3|few|-|TRBJ1-6
CASSYLDPLQSSPLHF
TGTGCCAGCAGTTACCTCGACCCCCTACAGAGTTCACCCCTCCACTTT